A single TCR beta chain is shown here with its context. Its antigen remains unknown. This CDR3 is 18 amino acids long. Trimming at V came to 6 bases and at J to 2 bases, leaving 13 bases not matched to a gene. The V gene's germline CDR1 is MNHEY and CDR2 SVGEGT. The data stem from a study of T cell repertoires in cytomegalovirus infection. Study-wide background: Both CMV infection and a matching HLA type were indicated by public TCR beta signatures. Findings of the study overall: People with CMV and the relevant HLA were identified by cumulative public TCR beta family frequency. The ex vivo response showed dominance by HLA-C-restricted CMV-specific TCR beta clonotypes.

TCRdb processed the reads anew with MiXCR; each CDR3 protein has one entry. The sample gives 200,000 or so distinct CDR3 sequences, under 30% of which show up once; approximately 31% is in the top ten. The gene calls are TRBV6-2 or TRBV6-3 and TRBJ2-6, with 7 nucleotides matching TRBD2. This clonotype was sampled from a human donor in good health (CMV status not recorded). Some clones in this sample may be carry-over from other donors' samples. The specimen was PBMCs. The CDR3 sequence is CASSTPQRGVAGANVLTF. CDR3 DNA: TGTGCCAGCAGCACCCCGCAGCGGGGCGTCGCTGGGGCCAACGTCCTGACTTTC.